A single sample is the source of the 16 T cell receptor beta chains below, sequenced in a study of blood T cells in healthy people across ages. Alongside a J-beta primer mix, a sample-barcoded 5' primer served in a second PCR lasting about 6 to 11 cycles. From the 5' RACE reads, TCRdb called clonotypes with MiXCR, one entry per CDR3 protein. The sample includes about 1.8 million distinct CDR3 sequences, around 48% seen only once; the top ten take about 2.1%. Sequenced sample: blood. These receptors came from a woman aged 40 to 50 in good health.

This clonotype was seen a handful of times. This chain uses TRBV12-3 or TRBV12-4 with TRBJ1-6; tentative D call: TRBD1 (6 bases). Trimming pared 1 base from V and 0 bases from J, leaving 10 bases between. This CDR3 comprises 17 residues. DNA of the CDR3: TGTGCCAGCAGTTTAGGGCAGGGGAGCTCCTATAATTCACCCCTCCACTTT. It yields the protein CASSLGQGSSYNSPLHF.

This clonotype came up a few times. CDR3 nucleotide sequence: TGTGCCAGCAGCTTAAATCGAGGGGGCAAGTCAGATACGCAGTATTTT. Translation: CASSLNRGGKSDTQYF. V gene TRBV7-3 combines with J gene TRBJ2-3; TRBD1 agrees at 7 bases. The junction had 8 bases not matched to a gene; V was cut back by 1 base and J by 4 bases. In germline, CDR1 is SGHTA, CDR2 FQGTGA. There are 16 residues in the CDR3.

This clonotype showed up many times. The chain employs TRBV4-3 and TRBJ2-6, with 7 nucleotides matching TRBD1. The CDR3 runs 17 residues. CDR1 is LGHNA and CDR2 is YSLEER in the germline V gene. The ends lost 1 base at V and 2 bases at J; junction bases unmatched: 5. CDR3 region: CASSQVPDRAGANVLTF. The CDR3 DNA reads TGCGCCAGCAGCCAAGTCCCCGACAGGGCTGGGGCCAACGTCCTGACTTTC.

The sample holds a few counts of this clonotype. The chain carries TRBV4-3 and TRBJ2-1; 15 nucleotides agree with TRBD2. V lost 3 bases to trimming and J lost 5 bases; unmatched junction nucleotides: 8. The germline gives CDR1 LGHNA, CDR2 YSLEER. The CDR3 is 18 residues long. CDR3 residues: CASSQGGLAGGLHNEQFF. CDR3 DNA sequence: TGCGCCAGCAGCCAGGGAGGACTAGCGGGGGGGCTACACAATGAGCAGTTCTTC.

The chain employs TRBV14 and TRBJ1-2; unclear D gene. The CDR3 extends over 14 amino acids. CDR1 and CDR2 from the germline V gene are SGHDN and FVKESK. Trimming removed 1 base at V and 6 bases at J, with 12 bases between. The DNA for the CDR3 is TGTGCCAGCAGCCAAGCGGGGAGGAAGGATGGCTACACCTTC. Protein sequence: CASSQAGRKDGYTF.

The CDR3 DNA is TGTGCCAGCAGCTTATGGGGCACGCGCTCGGAGCAGTACTTC. Its protein product is CASSLWGTRSEQYF. V gene TRBV7-2 combines with J gene TRBJ2-5, with D possibly matching TRBD1 (5 bases). CDR3 length: 14 residues. V shed 2 bases and J shed 11 bases, with 18 bases lying between them. Germline CDR1 reads SGHTA; CDR2 reads FQGNSA. The whole variable domain, remainder taken from reference TRBV7-2 and TRBJ2-5, is GAGVSQSPSNKVTEKGKDVELRCDPISGHTALYWYRQSLGQGLEFLIYFQGNSAPDKSGLPSDRFSAERTGGSVSTLTIQRTQQEDSAVYLCASSLWGTRSEQYFGPGTRLLVL.

The chain is built from TRBV7-2 and TRBJ2-5, with D perhaps TRBD1 or TRBD2 (5 bases each). Trimming left V 5 bases short and J 2 bases short, with 18 bases between. The CDR3 sequence is 16 residues long. CDR1 and CDR2 (germline): SGHTA, FQGNSA. This chain's CDR3 is CASSHLLGVYQETQYF. CDR3 nucleotide sequence: TGTGCCAGCAGCCATCTCCTGGGGGTGTATCAAGAGACCCAGTACTTC.

The V gene is TRBV11-1, the J gene TRBJ2-1; tentative D call: TRBD2 (6 bases). Germline V lookup: CDR1 SGHAT, CDR2 FQDESV (reference sequence). V lost 5 bases and J 4 bases, leaving 21 bases between the germline ends. This CDR3 contains 17 residues. The CDR3 is CASSPLGGGKRYNEQFF. CDR3 nucleotide sequence: TGTGCCAGCAGCCCCCTGGGCGGAGGGAAAAGGTACAATGAGCAGTTCTTC.

The chain is built from TRBV4-3 and TRBJ1-2, with D possibly matching TRBD1 (6 bases). This CDR3 comprises 15 residues. Trimming shortened V by 3 bases and J by 3 bases, and 14 bases separated the two germline ends. Germline values: CDR1 LGHNA, CDR2 YSLEER. DNA of the CDR3: TGCGCCAGCAGCCACAACCGGGACATATACTATGGCTACACCTTC. This codes for CASSHNRDIYYGYTF.

The chain combines TRBV3-1 with TRBJ1-2, with D possibly matching TRBD1 (5 bases). The CDR3 is 14 amino acids. Trimming cost V 3 bases and J 8 bases, with 16 bases left between them. The germline V gene has CDR1 LGHDT and CDR2 YNNKEL (reference sequence). CDR3 DNA: TGTGCCAGCAGCCATAACAGGCGTTCCGAGGGCTACACCTTC. This codes for CASSHNRRSEGYTF.

On this clonotype itself: One junction end disagrees with the germline gene, perhaps due to a read error. This chain connects TRBV20-1 to TRBJ2-5; 15 nucleotides match TRBD2. The CDR3 covers 18 residues. CDR1 DFQATT and CDR2 SNEGSKA come from the germline V gene (reference sequence). CDR3 protein: CSAREGLAGGPLQETQYF. The CDR3 coding sequence is TGCAGCGCTAGGGAGGGACTAGCGGGGGGCCCGCTCCAAGAGACCCAGTACTTC.

This clonotype was counted a single time. A much larger clone is a single base away; this may be a read error. V usage is TRBV6-2 or TRBV6-3 and J usage is TRBJ2-7; D might be TRBD2 (6 bases). Germline lookup yields CDR1 MNHEY and CDR2 SVGEGT. The CDR3 runs to 17 residues. CDR3 sequence (DNA): TGTGCCAGCAGCTACTACCCTGGACTAAATTCCTACAATGAGCAGTACTTC. Protein sequence: CASSYYPGLNSYNEQYF.

The V and J genes are TRBV7-6 and TRBJ2-3; tentatively, D is TRBD2 (6 bases). This CDR3 has 15 residues. CDR1 is SGHVS and CDR2 is FNYEAQ in the germline V gene. The ends were cut back, 10 bases at V and 2 bases at J, with 19 bases in the middle. CDR3 bases: TGTGCCACTCGACTAGGATCCCCCTCCACAGATACGCAGTATTTT. This gives the protein CATRLGSPSTDTQYF.

This clonotype showed up just once. The chain employs TRBV4-2 and TRBJ2-4, with 8 bases lining up with TRBD1. Germline CDR1 LGHNA, CDR2 YNFKEQ. This CDR3 has 19 residues. The ends lost 1 base at V and 0 bases at J; junction bases unmatched: 11. This chain's CDR3 is CASSQVGTGGIIAKNIQYF. As DNA, the CDR3 is TGTGCCAGCAGCCAAGTCGGGACAGGAGGAATTATAGCCAAAAACATTCAGTACTTC.

The gene calls are TRBV20-1 and TRBJ2-5; D is unclear. CDR1 is DFQATT and CDR2 is SNEGSKA in the germline V gene (reference sequence). This CDR3 has 14 amino acids. The V and J ends lost 6 bases and 5 bases respectively, with 19 bases between them. The CDR3 DNA sequence: TGCAGTGCCCCGACTCGTTCGACTGGGGAGACCCAGTACTTC. Translating it yields CSAPTRSTGETQYF.

V is TRBV5-1 and J is TRBJ2-5; D unresolved. Germline V gives CDR1 SGHRS, CDR2 YFSETQ. The V and J ends lost 1 base and 11 bases respectively, with 24 bases between them. The CDR3 loop spans 16 amino acids. The CDR3 sequence is CASSLLQTGSYNEQYF. The CDR3 nucleotides read TGCGCCAGCAGCTTGTTGCAGACTGGTTCCTACAATGAGCAGTACTTC.